These T cell receptor beta chains were read from a single sample in a study of CD8 T cells in Susac syndrome. Each CDR3 protein is one row after TCRdb ran MiXCR on the immunoSEQ multiplex PCR reads. The sample has around 270,000 distinct CDR3 sequences, about 89% seen once. The sample comprised CD8+ T cells from PBMCs. These receptors all come from a human donor with multiple sclerosis. Each CDR3 is given with its conserved first and last residue. The D gene is left open where the match is weak. The listing skips clone size in some rows; elsewhere it reads once, few, many or a size class.

abundance	d_gene	v_gene	j_gene	CDR3aa	CDR3nt
-	-	TRBV29-1	TRBJ1-6	CSVGEEANSPLHF	TGCAGCGTTGGTGAAGAGGCAAATTCACCCCTCCACTTT
-	TRBD2	TRBV5-4	TRBJ2-1	CASSTTSGGATYNEQFF	TGTGCCAGCAGCACAACTAGCGGGGGCGCCACCTACAATGAGCAGTTCTTC
-	-	TRBV13	TRBJ1-1	CASSVWNGENTEAFF	TGTGCCAGCAGCGTTTGGAACGGGGAGAACACTGAAGCTTTCTTT
-	-	TRBV7-9	TRBJ2-2	CASSFGWAGELFF	TGTGCCAGCAGCTTCGGCTGGGCCGGGGAGCTGTTTTTT
-	TRBD1	TRBV6-2/TRBV6-3	TRBJ2-7	CASIERDRGRYEQYF	TGTGCCAGCATCGAGAGGGACAGGGGACGCTACGAGCAGTACTTC
-	-	TRBV14	TRBJ2-7	CASSQGLYYEQYF	TGTGCCAGCAGCCAAGGTTTGTACTACGAGCAGTACTTC
few	TRBD1	TRBV9	TRBJ1-2	CASSESQGAAYGYTF	TGTGCCAGCAGCGAGAGCCAGGGGGCAGCCTATGGCTACACCTTC
-	-	TRBV12-3/TRBV12-4	TRBJ2-5	CASSPYGKETQYF	TGTGCCAGCAGCCCTTACGGTAAAGAGACCCAGTACTTC
-	-	TRBV19	TRBJ1-5	CAACGSLNQPQHF	TGTGCCGCATGCGGAAGCCTTAATCAGCCCCAGCATTTT
-	TRBD1	TRBV28	TRBJ2-4	CASSHALGQGKNIQYF	TGTGCCAGCAGTCACGCCCTGGGACAGGGAAAAAACATTCAGTACTTC
-	TRBD2	TRBV12-3/TRBV12-4	TRBJ2-5	CASSSRSGGQETQYF	TGTGCCAGCAGTTCCCGTAGCGGGGGGCAAGAGACCCAGTACTTC
-	-	TRBV6-2/TRBV6-3	TRBJ2-4	CASSYAGIAKNIQYF	TGTGCCAGCAGTTACGCGGGGATCGCCAAAAACATTCAGTACTTC
-	-	TRBV9	TRBJ2-2	CASSAEGGGLPNTGELFF	TGTGCCAGCAGCGCCGAGGGGGGAGGACTACCGAACACCGGGGAGCTGTTTTTT
-	-	TRBV9	TRBJ2-1	CASSVGWGASTDEQFF	TGTGCCAGCAGCGTAGGGTGGGGGGCTTCCACGGATGAGCAGTTCTTC
few	-	TRBV27	TRBJ2-7	CASSQGLGEQYF	TGTGCCAGCAGTCAGGGTTTAGGGGAGCAGTACTTC
-	TRBD2	TRBV12-3/TRBV12-4	TRBJ2-7	CASSFGGTYEQYF	TGTGCCAGCAGTTTCGGGGGGACCTACGAGCAGTACTTC
-	-	TRBV12-3/TRBV12-4	TRBJ1-2	CASSFVRRIYGYTF	TGTGCCAGCAGTTTTGTTAGGCGGATCTATGGCTACACCTTC
-	-	TRBV4-3	TRBJ2-3	CASSPASDVDTQYF	TGCGCCAGCAGCCCCGCCTCAGACGTGGATACGCAGTATTTT
-	TRBD1	TRBV4-3	TRBJ1-2	CASSQSSTGDRAYGYTF	TGCGCCAGCAGCCAAAGTTCGACGGGGGACAGGGCCTATGGCTACACCTTC
-	TRBD1	TRBV20-1	TRBJ1-5	CSANAGTESNQPQHF	TGCAGTGCTAACGCCGGGACAGAGAGCAATCAGCCCCAGCATTTT
-	TRBD2	TRBV6-2/TRBV6-3	TRBJ2-7	CASADPGLAGGRTYEQYF	TGTGCCAGCGCCGATCCGGGACTAGCGGGAGGTCGAACCTACGAGCAGTACTTC
-	TRBD2	TRBV6-2/TRBV6-3	TRBJ2-1	CASGPASSGAYNEQFF	TGTGCCAGCGGACCCGCATCTAGCGGGGCCTACAATGAGCAGTTCTTC
-	-	TRBV5-4	TRBJ2-5	CASTNYEEETQYF	TGTGCCAGCACAAACTATGAGGAAGAGACCCAGTACTTC
-	TRBD2	TRBV2	TRBJ2-2	CARRVAGETGELFF	TGTGCCAGGCGGGTAGCGGGAGAGACCGGGGAGCTGTTTTTT
-	TRBD2	TRBV28	TRBJ2-5	CASSSTEGGEETQYF	TGTGCCAGCAGTTCGACGGAGGGAGGGGAAGAGACCCAGTACTTC
few	-	TRBV20-1	TRBJ2-7	CSTKGLRTYEQYF	TGCAGTACGAAGGGGTTACGGACCTATGAGCAGTACTTC
-	-	TRBV20-1	TRBJ2-7	CSARDPGSHEQYF	TGCAGTGCTAGAGATCCGGGGTCCCACGAGCAGTACTTC
-	TRBD2	TRBV20-1	TRBJ2-7	CSARPDGSGRIAYEQYF	TGCAGTGCTAGACCAGACGGTAGCGGGAGGATTGCCTACGAGCAGTACTTC
-	TRBD1	TRBV14	TRBJ2-3	CASSPTGGHTDTQYF	TGTGCCAGCAGCCCGACAGGGGGCCATACAGATACGCAGTATTTT